This is a list of T cell receptor beta chains from one sample in a study of blood T cells in healthy people across ages. From the 5' RACE reads, TCRdb called clonotypes with MiXCR, one entry per CDR3 protein. Among roughly 1.6 million distinct CDR3 sequences, 30% to 35% were seen once, and the ten largest hold roughly 12%. The sequencing sample was made of blood. All receptors derive from a woman aged 25 to 39 in good health. Both conserved end residues are part of each CDR3. Fields, in order: D gene, clone size, V gene, J gene, CDR3 protein, CDR3 DNA. A D gene is named only where the DNA matches it firmly. Some rows have no size entry. The others give once, few or many, or a class for an expanded clone.

>NA|NA|TRBV7-3|TRBJ2-3
CASSLTSLPADTQYF
TGTGCCAGCAGCTTAACGTCTCTACCCGCAGATACGCAGTATTTT
>TRBD1|NA|TRBV5-1|TRBJ2-7
CVSSYRLGQNYEQYF
TGCGTCAGCAGCTACAGATTGGGACAGAATTACGAGCAGTACTTC
>TRBD2|many|TRBV28|TRBJ2-7
CASSLSGNEQYF
TGTGCCAGCAGTTTGAGCGGGAATGAGCAGTACTTC
>NA|few|TRBV5-1|TRBJ2-7
CASSLVPAGTYEQYF
TGCGCCAGCAGCTTGGTGCCGGCGGGGACCTACGAGCAGTACTTC
>TRBD1|NA|TRBV6-5|TRBJ2-5
CASSQQGFGETQYF
TGTGCCAGCAGCCAACAGGGGTTCGGAGAGACCCAGTACTTC
>NA|NA|TRBV4-1|TRBJ1-1
CASSQGATNTEAFF
TGCGCCAGCAGCCAAGGGGCTACGAACACTGAAGCTTTCTTT
>NA|NA|TRBV27|TRBJ1-2
CASSLFPRESGYTF
TGTGCCAGCAGTTTATTTCCCCGAGAGTCTGGCTACACCTTC
>TRBD1|NA|TRBV6-1|TRBJ1-4
CASRDRGVEKLFF
TGTGCCAGCAGGGACAGGGGGGTTGAAAAACTGTTTTTT
>TRBD1|NA|TRBV12-3/TRBV12-4|TRBJ1-2
CASSFLGQVSDGYTF
TGTGCCAGCAGTTTCTTGGGACAGGTTAGCGATGGCTACACCTTC
>NA|NA|TRBV7-9|TRBJ1-1
CASRKSKSNTEAFF
TGTGCCAGCAGAAAATCTAAATCGAACACTGAAGCTTTCTTT
>NA|NA|TRBV29-1|TRBJ1-3
CSGGGLGNTIYF
TGCAGCGGTGGGGGCCTTGGAAACACCATATATTTT
>NA|few|TRBV12-3/TRBV12-4|TRBJ1-1
CASRTRTGNTEAFF
TGTGCCAGCAGAACAAGGACGGGGAACACTGAAGCTTTCTTT
>TRBD2|few|TRBV2|TRBJ2-3
CASIPGLAEPTDTQYF
TGTGCCAGCATTCCGGGACTAGCGGAACCCACAGATACGCAGTATTTT
>TRBD1|NA|TRBV20-1|TRBJ1-2
CSARRPGQGIGYTF
TGCAGTGCTAGACGTCCGGGACAGGGAATCGGCTACACCTTC
>TRBD2|NA|TRBV7-3|TRBJ2-3
CASSSHNSGRGTDTQYF
TGTGCCAGCAGCTCTCATAATAGCGGGAGGGGGACAGATACGCAGTATTTT
>NA|once|TRBV18|TRBJ2-3
CASSDRDALWLQYF
TGTGCCAGCTCGGACCGGGACGCCTTGTGGTTGCAGTATTTT
>NA|NA|TRBV20-1|TRBJ1-1
CSGEGPGTEAFF
TGCAGTGGGGAAGGTCCGGGTACTGAAGCTTTCTTT
>NA|many|TRBV20-1|TRBJ2-1
CSARDSVKSSYNEQFF
TGCAGTGCTAGAGATTCGGTTAAGAGCTCCTACAATGAGCAGTTCTTC
>TRBD1|NA|TRBV13|TRBJ1-3
CASSYGDSSGNTIYF
TGTGCCAGCAGCTACGGGGACAGCTCTGGAAACACCATATATTTT
>TRBD1|NA|TRBV7-2|TRBJ1-2
CASSQTGAYGYTF
TGTGCCAGCAGCCAGACAGGGGCCTATGGCTACACCTTC
>NA|few|TRBV15|TRBJ1-4
CATSRGAGTSEKLFF
TGTGCCACCAGCAGGGGGGCAGGGACGAGCGAAAAACTGTTTTTT
>NA|few|TRBV5-1|TRBJ2-7
CASSTRMGGYVQYF
TGCGCCAGCAGCACACGGATGGGGGGCTACGTGCAGTACTTC
>NA|many|TRBV6-1|TRBJ2-5
CASSAGAQETQYF
TGTGCCAGCAGTGCGGGGGCCCAAGAGACCCAGTACTTC
>NA|few|TRBV13|TRBJ2-7
CASSFRVTSYEQYF
TGTGCCAGCAGCTTTAGGGTTACCTCCTACGAGCAGTACTTC
>TRBD1|NA|TRBV3-1|TRBJ1-4
CASSQVTGGGEKLFF
TGTGCCAGCAGCCAAGTGACAGGGGGCGGTGAAAAACTGTTTTTT
>NA|few|TRBV12-3/TRBV12-4|TRBJ2-3
CASIQGFPLVDTQYF
TGTGCCAGCATTCAGGGTTTTCCTTTGGTAGATACGCAGTATTTT
>NA|many|TRBV29-1|TRBJ2-5
CSVEAGSGETQYF
TGCAGCGTTGAAGCCGGGTCAGGAGAGACCCAGTACTTC
>NA|many|TRBV11-3|TRBJ2-3
CASSVGREDTQYF
TGTGCCAGCAGCGTGGGACGGGAGGATACGCAGTATTTT
>NA|NA|TRBV7-9|TRBJ2-7
CASSARDGATYEQYF
TGTGCCAGCAGCGCCCGGGACGGGGCTACCTACGAGCAGTACTTC
>NA|many|TRBV12-5|TRBJ2-1
CASGLVAPEGRNEQFF
TGTGCTAGTGGTTTGGTAGCCCCGGAGGGCCGCAATGAGCAGTTCTTC
>TRBD2|many|TRBV29-1|TRBJ2-3
CSAELAGGDTDTQYF
TGCAGCGCTGAACTAGCGGGAGGGGATACAGATACGCAGTATTTT
>NA|NA|TRBV28|TRBJ1-2
CASRPGMLGYGYTF
TGTGCCAGCAGGCCAGGGATGCTAGGCTATGGCTACACCTTC
>TRBD2|NA|TRBV12-3/TRBV12-4|TRBJ2-1
CASRRLSGDYNEQFF
TGTGCCAGCAGACGACTCAGCGGGGATTACAATGAGCAGTTCTTC
>NA|NA|TRBV20-1|TRBJ2-1
CSARASWRGNNEQFF
TGCAGTGCTAGAGCTAGTTGGAGGGGAAACAATGAGCAGTTCTTC
>NA|many|TRBV29-1|TRBJ2-7
CSVTNRFSYEQYF
TGCAGCGTTACTAACCGTTTCTCCTACGAGCAGTACTTC
>TRBD1|few|TRBV7-2|TRBJ2-1
CASKGQSSYNEQFF
TGTGCCAGCAAGGGACAGAGCTCCTACAATGAGCAGTTCTTC
>NA|NA|TRBV19|TRBJ1-5
CASRPILGGEGNQPQHF
TGTGCCAGTAGGCCGATCCTGGGGGGGGAGGGCAATCAGCCCCAGCATTTT
>NA|NA|TRBV7-3|TRBJ2-1
CASSPGLSGAYNEQFF
TGTGCCAGCAGCCCCGGACTGTCGGGGGCATACAATGAGCAGTTCTTC
>NA|few|TRBV25-1|TRBJ1-5
CASSAPDSNQPQHF
TGTGCCAGCAGTGCACCCGATAGCAATCAGCCCCAGCATTTT
>TRBD1|NA|TRBV9|TRBJ2-7
CASSVALGQDYEQYF
TGTGCCAGCAGCGTAGCTCTCGGACAGGACTACGAGCAGTACTTC
>NA|NA|TRBV19|TRBJ2-7
CASSIEGQHYEQYF
TGTGCCAGTAGTATAGAAGGACAGCACTACGAGCAGTACTTC